This TCR beta chain stems from a study of OX40 agonist ivuxolimab in advanced cancers. Across the study: Melanoma, hepatocellular carcinoma, head and neck or renal cell cancer occurred in dose-escalation patients. A male proportion of about 86% was recorded, with mean age approximately 56 years and range about 23 to 80. Three patients had partial responses: one hepatocellular carcinoma, two cutaneous melanoma.

As regards this clone: Other DNA sequences in the sample encode the same CDR3.

Germline lookup yields CDR1 SGHNT and CDR2 YENEEA. The ends lost 1 base at V and 4 bases at J; junction bases unmatched: 1. The CDR3 spans 14 residues. Enrollment shut out patients with autoimmune disease history or systemic immunosuppression. Sequenced by immunoSEQ multiplex PCR; TCRdb stores in-frame clones only, minus some. Among about 33,000 clones listed, around 90% were seen once. The receptor was derived from an adult with an advanced solid tumor such as melanoma, head and neck, liver or kidney cancer. The sample consisted of CD4+ or CD8+ T cells sorted from blood, taken in a trial of the OX40 agonist ivuxolimab. The chain recombines TRBV11-3 with TRBJ2-1; 7 nucleotides line up with TRBD2. The DNA for the CDR3 is TGTGCCAGCAGCTTAGGCGGGAGTTACAATGAGCAGTTCTTC. This sequence encodes CASSLGGSYNEQFF. Based on the CDR3 plus reference TRBV11-3 and TRBJ2-1, the full variable domain is EAGVVQSPRYKIIEKKQPVAFWCNPISGHNTLYWYLQNLGQGPELLIRYENEEAVDDSQLPKDRFSAERLKGVDSTLKIQPAELGDSAVYLCASSLGGSYNEQFFGPGTRLTVL.